The 2 T cell receptor beta chains reported below all come from one sample, sequenced in a study of PD-L1 blockade in urothelial cancer (dated by TCRdb to between 2016 and 2019). The library was generated by the immunoSEQ multiplex PCR assay. Entries here come from immuneACCESS through TCRdb and include only in-frame sequences with V and J called. Some clones fail to appear in such tables; in the studies checked, an unresolved V gene covers under half of the shortfall, and the cause of the remainder is unknown. Present in this sample are some 120,000 clones, about 89% of which were seen just once. The ten largest clones take up more than 1.5% of the sample. The time point label, as the study defines it: peripheral blood 6 weeks after treatment start. Material: PBMCs, obtained around atezolizumab (anti-PD-L1) treatment. Every receptor here comes from a man aged 55-75 years with urothelial cancer.

This clone was seen once. This sample also contains other DNA sequences that code for the same CDR3. This rearrangement joins TRBV6-5 to TRBJ2-5; TRBD2 matches 11 bases. Germline CDR1 MNHEY, CDR2 SVGAGI. Germline trimming cut 8 bases from V and 3 bases from J; bases unmatched to any gene: 2. The CDR3 contains 13 residues. CDR3 sequence reads: CASRLAGKETQYF. The CDR3 coding sequence is TGTGCCAGCCGACTAGCGGGAAAAGAGACCCAGTACTTC.

The genes are TRBV5-5 and TRBJ2-3; 9 bases align to TRBD1. This CDR3 has 15 residues. The J segment lost 2 bases and the V segment lost 5 bases, leaving 6 bases of the junction unmatched. Germline lookup yields CDR1 SGHKS and CDR2 YYEKEE (reference sequence). CDR3 sequence: CASSPGTGTTDTQYF. The CDR3 DNA is TGTGCCAGCAGTCCCGGGACAGGGACCACAGATACGCAGTATTTT.